The 9 T cell receptor beta chains below were found in one sample sequenced in a study of blood T cell repertoires in COVID-19. TCRdb's copy holds only in-frame clones and misses some; the assay was immunoSEQ multiplex PCR. The table includes 340,000 or so clones, around 90% detected once. Sequenced material: peripheral blood. The receptors originated from a man aged 45-60 years with active or convalescent COVID-19.

The rearrangement uses TRBV7-2 and TRBJ1-5, with D unresolved. The ends were cut back, 1 base at V and 8 bases at J, with 9 bases in the middle. This CDR3 is 13 amino acids long. Germline V gene lookup returns CDR1 SGHTA and CDR2 FQGNSA. The CDR3 DNA follows: TGTGCCAGCAGCTTAGACTACACGGAGCCCCAGCATTTT. Its protein is CASSLDYTEPQHF.

The chain combines TRBV7-2 with TRBJ1-1; possibly TRBD1 for D (6 bases). Trimming removed 2 bases from V and 1 base from J, with 11 bases in between. CDR3 length: 15 amino acids. The germline V gene has CDR1 SGHTA and CDR2 FQGNSA. This chain's CDR3 is CASSLMGAQNTEAFF. CDR3 in DNA: TGTGCCAGCAGCTTAATGGGGGCCCAGAACACTGAAGCTTTCTTT.

This chain joins TRBV28 and TRBJ1-5; 8 bases are shared with TRBD1. After removal of 2 bases from V and 3 bases from J, the junction contained 15 bases not matched to a gene. The CDR3 covers 19 residues. Germline CDR1 is MDHEN and CDR2 is SYDVKM. CDR3 protein: CASSLIIAGGFGSNQPQHF. CDR3 nucleotides: TGTGCCAGCAGTTTAATTATCGCAGGGGGCTTCGGATCCAATCAGCCCCAGCATTTT.

This clone was observed once. This sequence joins TRBV12-3 or TRBV12-4 and TRBJ1-4; D is unresolved. Trimming pared 2 bases from V and 13 bases from J, leaving 11 bases between. The CDR3 is 12 residues long. The CDR3 sequence is CASSLRGKGLFF. The CDR3 nucleotides are TGTGCCAGCAGTTTAAGAGGGAAGGGACTGTTTTTT.

This clone was observed a single time. The V gene is TRBV3-1 (or the pseudogene TRBV3-2), the J gene TRBJ2-3; 13 bases align to TRBD2. V gave up 4 bases and J gave up 8 bases; unmatched junction bases: 6. The CDR3 loop spans 15 amino acids. Germline assignment: CDR1 LGHDT and CDR2 YNNKEL (reference sequence). The CDR3 region is CASSPNTSGGVTQYF. The CDR3 nucleotides are TGTGCCAGCAGCCCTAACACTAGCGGGGGGGTTACGCAGTATTTT.

This clone appeared once. V and J are TRBV3-1 (or the pseudogene TRBV3-2) and TRBJ2-1; 7 positions agree with TRBD2. Germline V gene data show CDR1 as LGHDT and CDR2 as YNNKEL (reference sequence). This CDR3 region has 13 residues. V dropped 5 bases and J dropped 8; count of bases not matched to a gene: 6. Here the CDR3 DNA reads TGTGCCAGCAGCATGGGAGGGATTGATGAGCAGTTCTTC. Its translation: CASSMGGIDEQFF.

CDR3 bases: TGTGCCAGCTCGGTAGGGCAGGGTTTTTATGATGGCTACACCTTC. Its translation: CASSVGQGFYDGYTF. The V call is TRBV6-5, the J call TRBJ1-2; TRBD1 is a possible D gene (5 bases). Trimming left V 8 bases short and J 6 bases short, with 22 bases between. The CDR3 is 15 amino acids. Looked up from germline, CDR1 is MNHEY and CDR2 is SVGAGI.

V is TRBV12-5 and J is TRBJ1-1; D gene ambiguous. Between the trimmed V and J ends, which lost 4 bases and 3 bases, there was a span of 9 bases. This CDR3 region has 13 residues. Germline V gene lookup returns CDR1 LGHNT and CDR2 FRNRAP. CDR3 residues: CASGSSGYTEAFF. The DNA of the CDR3 is TGTGCTAGTGGTTCCTCGGGATACACTGAAGCTTTCTTT.

The chain couples TRBV24-1 to TRBJ1-4, with a possible D match to TRBD1 (6 bases). V dropped 3 bases and J dropped 8 bases, with 15 bases sitting between them. The CDR3 runs to 15 residues. Germline V gene data show CDR1 as KGHDR and CDR2 as SFDVKD. CDR3 DNA: TGTGCCACCAGTGATCCGACAGGCGTAGGGGAAAAACTGTTTTTT. Protein product: CATSDPTGVGEKLFF.